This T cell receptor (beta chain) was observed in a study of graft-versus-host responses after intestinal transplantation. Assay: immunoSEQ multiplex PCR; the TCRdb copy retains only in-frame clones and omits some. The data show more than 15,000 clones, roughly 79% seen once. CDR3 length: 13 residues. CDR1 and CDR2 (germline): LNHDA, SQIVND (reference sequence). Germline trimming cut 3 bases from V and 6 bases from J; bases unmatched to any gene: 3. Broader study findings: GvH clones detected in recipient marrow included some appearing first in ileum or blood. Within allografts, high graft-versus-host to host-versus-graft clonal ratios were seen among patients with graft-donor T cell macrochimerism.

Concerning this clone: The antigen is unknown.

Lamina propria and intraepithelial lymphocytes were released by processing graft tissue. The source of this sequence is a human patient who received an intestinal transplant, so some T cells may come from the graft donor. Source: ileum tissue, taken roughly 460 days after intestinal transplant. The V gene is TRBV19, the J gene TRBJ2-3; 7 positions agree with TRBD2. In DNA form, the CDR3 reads TGTGCCAGTAGTATTATGGGGGGGGATACGCAGTATTTT. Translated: CASSIMGGDTQYF. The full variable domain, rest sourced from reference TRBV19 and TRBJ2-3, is DGGITQSPKYLFRKEGQNVTLSCEQNLNHDAMYWYRQDPGQGLRLIYYSQIVNDFQKGDIAEGYSVSREKKESFPLTVTSAQKNPTAFYLCASSIMGGDTQYFGPGTRLTVL.